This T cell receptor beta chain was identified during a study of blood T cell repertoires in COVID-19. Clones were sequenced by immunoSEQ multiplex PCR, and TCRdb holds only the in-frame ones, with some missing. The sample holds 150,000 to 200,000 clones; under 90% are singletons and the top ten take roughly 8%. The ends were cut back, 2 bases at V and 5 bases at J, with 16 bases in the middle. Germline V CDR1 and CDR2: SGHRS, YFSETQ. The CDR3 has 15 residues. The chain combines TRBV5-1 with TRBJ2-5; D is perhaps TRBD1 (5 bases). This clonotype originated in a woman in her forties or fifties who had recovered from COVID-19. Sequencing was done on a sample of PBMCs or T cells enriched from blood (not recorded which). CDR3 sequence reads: CASSFTGPPGETQYF. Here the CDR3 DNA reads TGCGCCAGCAGCTTTACAGGACCCCCGGGTGAGACCCAGTACTTC.